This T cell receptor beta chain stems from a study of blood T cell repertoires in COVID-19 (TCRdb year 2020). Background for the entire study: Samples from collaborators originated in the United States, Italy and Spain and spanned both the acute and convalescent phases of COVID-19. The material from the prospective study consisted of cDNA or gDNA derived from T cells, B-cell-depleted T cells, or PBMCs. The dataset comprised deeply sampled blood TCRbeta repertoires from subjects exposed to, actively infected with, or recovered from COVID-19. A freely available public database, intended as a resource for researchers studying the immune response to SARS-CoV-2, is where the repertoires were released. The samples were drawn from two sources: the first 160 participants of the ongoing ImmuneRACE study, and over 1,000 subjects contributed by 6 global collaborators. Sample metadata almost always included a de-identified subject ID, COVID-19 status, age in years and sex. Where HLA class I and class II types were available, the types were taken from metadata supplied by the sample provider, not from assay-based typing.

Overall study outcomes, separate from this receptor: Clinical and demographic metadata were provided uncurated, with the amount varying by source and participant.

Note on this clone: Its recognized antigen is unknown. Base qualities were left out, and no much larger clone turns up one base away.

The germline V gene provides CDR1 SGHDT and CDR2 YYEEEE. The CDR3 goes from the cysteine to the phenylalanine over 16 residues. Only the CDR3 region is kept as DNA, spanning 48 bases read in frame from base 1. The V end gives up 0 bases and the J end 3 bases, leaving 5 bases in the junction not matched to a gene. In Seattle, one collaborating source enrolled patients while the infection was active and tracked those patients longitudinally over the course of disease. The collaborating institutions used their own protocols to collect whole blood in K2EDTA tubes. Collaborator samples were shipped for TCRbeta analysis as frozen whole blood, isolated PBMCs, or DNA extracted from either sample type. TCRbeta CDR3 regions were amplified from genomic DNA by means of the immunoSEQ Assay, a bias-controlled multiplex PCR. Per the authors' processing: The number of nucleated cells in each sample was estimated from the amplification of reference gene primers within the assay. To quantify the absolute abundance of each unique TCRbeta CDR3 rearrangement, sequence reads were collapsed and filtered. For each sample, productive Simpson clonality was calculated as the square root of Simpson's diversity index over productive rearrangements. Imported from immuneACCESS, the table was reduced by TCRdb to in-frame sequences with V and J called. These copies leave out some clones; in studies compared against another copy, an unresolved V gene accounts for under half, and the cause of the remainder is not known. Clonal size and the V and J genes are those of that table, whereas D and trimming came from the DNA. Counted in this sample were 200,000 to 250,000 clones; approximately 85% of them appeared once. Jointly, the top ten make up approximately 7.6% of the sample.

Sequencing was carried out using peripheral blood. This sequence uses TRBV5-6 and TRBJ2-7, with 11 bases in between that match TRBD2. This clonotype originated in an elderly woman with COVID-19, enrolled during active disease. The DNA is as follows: TGTGCCAGCAGCTTGGGCCCCGGGACTAGCGGCTACGAGCAGTACTTC. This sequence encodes CASSLGPGTSGYEQYF.